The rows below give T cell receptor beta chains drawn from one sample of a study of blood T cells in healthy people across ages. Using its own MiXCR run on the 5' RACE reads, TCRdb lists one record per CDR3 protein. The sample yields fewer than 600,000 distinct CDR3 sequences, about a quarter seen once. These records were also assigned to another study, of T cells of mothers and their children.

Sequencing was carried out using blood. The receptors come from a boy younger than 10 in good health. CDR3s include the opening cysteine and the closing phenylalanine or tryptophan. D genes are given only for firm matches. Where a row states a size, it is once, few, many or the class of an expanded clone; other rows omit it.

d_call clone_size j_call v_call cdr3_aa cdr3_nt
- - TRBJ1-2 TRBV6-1 CASNEPGEQATNYGYTF TGTGCCAGCAATGAACCTGGAGAACAGGCGACTAACTATGGCTACACCTTC
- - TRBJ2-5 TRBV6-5 CASSRRGTQYF TGTGCCAGCAGTCGAAGGGGGACCCAGTACTTC
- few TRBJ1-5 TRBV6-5 CASSSRAGSNQPQHF TGTGCCAGCAGCTCCCGGGCGGGATCCAATCAGCCCCAGCATTTT
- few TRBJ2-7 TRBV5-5 CASQGVSYEQYF TGTGCCAGTCAAGGGGTATCCTACGAGCAGTACTTC
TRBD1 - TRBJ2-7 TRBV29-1 CSARQGQGLNEQYF TGCAGCGCGAGACAGGGACAGGGTCTAAACGAGCAGTACTTC
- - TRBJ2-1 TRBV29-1 CSGASVYNEQFF TGCAGCGGGGCTAGCGTCTACAATGAGCAGTTCTTC
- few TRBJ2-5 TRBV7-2 CASSLDLYQETQYF TGTGCCAGCAGCTTAGATCTGTACCAAGAGACCCAGTACTTC
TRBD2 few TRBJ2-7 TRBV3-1 CASSQAPSGSHEQYF TGTGCCAGCAGCCAAGCGCCTAGCGGGAGCCACGAGCAGTACTTC
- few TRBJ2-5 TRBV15 CATRGWAEETQYF TGTGCCACCAGAGGATGGGCAGAAGAGACCCAGTACTTC
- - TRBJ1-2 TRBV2 CASSEALLGYGYTF TGTGCCAGCAGTGAAGCGCTTCTGGGCTATGGCTACACCTTC
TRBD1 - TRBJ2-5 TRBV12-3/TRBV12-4 CASSRDSAQETQYF TGTGCCAGCAGTCGGGACAGCGCACAAGAGACCCAGTACTTC
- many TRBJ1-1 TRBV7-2 CASSRMNTEAFF TGTGCCAGCAGCAGAATGAACACTGAAGCTTTCTTT